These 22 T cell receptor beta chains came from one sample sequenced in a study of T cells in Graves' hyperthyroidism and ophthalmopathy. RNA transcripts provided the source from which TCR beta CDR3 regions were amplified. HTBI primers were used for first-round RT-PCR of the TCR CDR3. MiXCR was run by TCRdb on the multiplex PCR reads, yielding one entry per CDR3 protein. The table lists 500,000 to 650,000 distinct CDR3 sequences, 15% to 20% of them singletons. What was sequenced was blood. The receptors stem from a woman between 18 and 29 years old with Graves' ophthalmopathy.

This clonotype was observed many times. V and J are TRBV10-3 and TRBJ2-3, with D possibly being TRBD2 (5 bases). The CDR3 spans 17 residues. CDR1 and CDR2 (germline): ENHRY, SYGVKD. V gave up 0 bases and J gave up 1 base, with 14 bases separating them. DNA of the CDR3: TGTGCCATCAGTGAGTCGCAACGGCGGCGGGGCACAGATACGCAGTATTTT. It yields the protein CAISESQRRRGTDTQYF.

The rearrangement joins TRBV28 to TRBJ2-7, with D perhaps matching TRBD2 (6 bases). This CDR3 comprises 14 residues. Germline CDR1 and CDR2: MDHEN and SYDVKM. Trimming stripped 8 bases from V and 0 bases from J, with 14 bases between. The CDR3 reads CASALVRDSYEQYF. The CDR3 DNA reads TGTGCCAGCGCCTTGGTGCGGGACTCCTACGAGCAGTACTTC.

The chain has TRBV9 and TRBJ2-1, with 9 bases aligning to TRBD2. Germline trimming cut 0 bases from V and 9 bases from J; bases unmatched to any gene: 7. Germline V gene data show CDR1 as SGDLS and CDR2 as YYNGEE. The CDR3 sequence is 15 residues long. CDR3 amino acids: CASSVASGMSGEQFF. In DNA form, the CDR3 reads TGTGCCAGCAGCGTAGCTAGCGGGATGAGTGGTGAGCAGTTCTTC.

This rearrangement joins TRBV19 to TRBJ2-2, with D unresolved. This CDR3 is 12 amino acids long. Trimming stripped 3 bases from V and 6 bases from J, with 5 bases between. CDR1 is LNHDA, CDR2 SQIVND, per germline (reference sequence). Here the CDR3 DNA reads TGTGCCAGTAGTATGGGTTCCGGGGAGCTGTTTTTT. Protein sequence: CASSMGSGELFF.

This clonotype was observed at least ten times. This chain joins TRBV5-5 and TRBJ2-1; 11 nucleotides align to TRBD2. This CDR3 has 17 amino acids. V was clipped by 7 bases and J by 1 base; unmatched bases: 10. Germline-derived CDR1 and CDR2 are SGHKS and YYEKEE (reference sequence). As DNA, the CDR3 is TGTGCCAGCCAGGAACTAGCGGGAGAAAATTCCTACAATGAGCAGTTCTTC. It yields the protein CASQELAGENSYNEQFF.

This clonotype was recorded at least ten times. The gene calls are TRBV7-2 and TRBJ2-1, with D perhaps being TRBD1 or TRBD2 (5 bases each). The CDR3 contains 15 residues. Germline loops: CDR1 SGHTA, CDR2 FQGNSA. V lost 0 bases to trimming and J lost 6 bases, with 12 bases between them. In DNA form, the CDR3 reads TGTGCCAGCAGCTTAGCGGGGGTGGCAGTCAATGAGCAGTTCTTC. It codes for CASSLAGVAVNEQFF.

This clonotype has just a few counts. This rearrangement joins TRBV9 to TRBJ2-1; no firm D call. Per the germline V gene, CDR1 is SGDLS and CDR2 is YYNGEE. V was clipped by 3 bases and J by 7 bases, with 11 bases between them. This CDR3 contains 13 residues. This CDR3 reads CASSESNRNEQFF. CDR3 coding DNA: TGTGCCAGCAGCGAATCCAATAGGAATGAGCAGTTCTTC.

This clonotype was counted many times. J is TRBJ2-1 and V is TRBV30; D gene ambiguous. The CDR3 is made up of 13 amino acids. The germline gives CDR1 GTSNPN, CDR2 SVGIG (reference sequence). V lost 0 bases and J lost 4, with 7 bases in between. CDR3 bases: TGTGCCTGGAGTGTATGGGATTACAATGAGCAGTTCTTC. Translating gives CAWSVWDYNEQFF.

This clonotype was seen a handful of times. The CDR3: CASSEAPLVLIAGGGETQYF. The CDR3 DNA follows: TGTGCCAGCAGTGAAGCCCCCTTGGTCCTAATAGCGGGAGGGGGAGAGACCCAGTACTTC. The V gene is TRBV6-1, the J gene TRBJ2-5; 11 bases agree with TRBD2. V was pared by 0 bases and J by 4 bases, with 16 bases of the junction left unmatched. This CDR3 comprises 20 residues. Per germline, CDR1 MNHNS and CDR2 SASEGT.

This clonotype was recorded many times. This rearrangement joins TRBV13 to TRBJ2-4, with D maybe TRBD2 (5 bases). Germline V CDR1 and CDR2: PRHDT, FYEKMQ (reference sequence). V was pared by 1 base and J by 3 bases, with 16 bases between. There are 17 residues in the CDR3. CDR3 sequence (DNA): TGTGCCAGCAGCTTAGCCCCAGTCGGGGTTGGCAAAAACATTCAGTACTTC. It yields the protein CASSLAPVGVGKNIQYF.

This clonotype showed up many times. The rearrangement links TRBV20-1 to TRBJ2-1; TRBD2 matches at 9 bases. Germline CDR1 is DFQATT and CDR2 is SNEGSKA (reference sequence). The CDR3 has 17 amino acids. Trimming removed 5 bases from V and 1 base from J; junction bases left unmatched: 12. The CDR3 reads CSARGVAGEGSYNEQFF. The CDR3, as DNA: TGCAGTGCTCGGGGAGTAGCGGGAGAAGGTTCCTACAATGAGCAGTTCTTC.

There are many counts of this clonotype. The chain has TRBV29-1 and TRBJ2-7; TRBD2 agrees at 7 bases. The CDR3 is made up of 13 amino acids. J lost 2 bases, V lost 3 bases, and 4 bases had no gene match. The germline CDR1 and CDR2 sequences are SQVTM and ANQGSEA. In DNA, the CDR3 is TGCAGCGTTGAGCCAGCGGGAACCTACGAGCAGTACTTC. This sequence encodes CSVEPAGTYEQYF.

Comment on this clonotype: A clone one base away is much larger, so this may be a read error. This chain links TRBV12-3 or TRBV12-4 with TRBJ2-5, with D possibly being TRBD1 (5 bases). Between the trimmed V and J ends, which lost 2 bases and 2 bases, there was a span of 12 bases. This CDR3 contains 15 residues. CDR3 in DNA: TGTGCCAGCAGTTTATACAGGACGGATCAAGAGACCCAGTACTTC. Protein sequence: CASSLYRTDQETQYF.

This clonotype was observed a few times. CDR3 in amino acids: CASSRPLWRNYNEQFF. The DNA for the CDR3 is TGTGCCAGCAGCCGACCCCTTTGGCGGAACTACAATGAGCAGTTCTTC. This sequence joins TRBV12-3 or TRBV12-4 and TRBJ2-1; D is ambiguous. The CDR3 extends over 16 amino acids. Trimming took off 6 bases at V and 3 bases at J, with 18 bases between the two ends.

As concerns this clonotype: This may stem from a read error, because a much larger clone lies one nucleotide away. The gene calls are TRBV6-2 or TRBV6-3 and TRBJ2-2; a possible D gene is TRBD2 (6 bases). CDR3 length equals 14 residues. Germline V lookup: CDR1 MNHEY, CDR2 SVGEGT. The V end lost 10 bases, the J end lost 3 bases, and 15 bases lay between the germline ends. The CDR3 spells CAINAGRDTGELFF. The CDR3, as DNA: TGTGCCATCAATGCGGGGCGCGACACCGGGGAGCTGTTTTTT.

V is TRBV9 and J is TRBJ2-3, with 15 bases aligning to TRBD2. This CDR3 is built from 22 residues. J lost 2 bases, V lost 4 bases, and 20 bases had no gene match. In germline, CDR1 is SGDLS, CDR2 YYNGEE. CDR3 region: CASSPWDGGLAGGRYSTDTQYF. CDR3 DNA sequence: TGTGCCAGCAGCCCCTGGGACGGGGGACTAGCGGGAGGCCGATATTCCACAGATACGCAGTATTTT.

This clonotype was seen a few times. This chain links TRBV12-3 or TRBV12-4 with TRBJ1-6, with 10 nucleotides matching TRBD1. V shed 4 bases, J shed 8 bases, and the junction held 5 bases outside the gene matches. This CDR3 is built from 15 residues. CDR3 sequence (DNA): TGTGCCAGCAGTTATTTGGGACAGGGGCATTCACCCCTCCACTTT. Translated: CASSYLGQGHSPLHF.

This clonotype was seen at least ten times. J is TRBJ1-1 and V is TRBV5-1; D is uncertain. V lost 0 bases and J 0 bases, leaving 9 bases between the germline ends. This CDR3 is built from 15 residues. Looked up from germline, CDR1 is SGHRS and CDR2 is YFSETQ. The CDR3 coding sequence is TGCGCCAGCAGCTTGGTAGGACTGATGAACACTGAAGCTTTCTTT. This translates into CASSLVGLMNTEAFF.

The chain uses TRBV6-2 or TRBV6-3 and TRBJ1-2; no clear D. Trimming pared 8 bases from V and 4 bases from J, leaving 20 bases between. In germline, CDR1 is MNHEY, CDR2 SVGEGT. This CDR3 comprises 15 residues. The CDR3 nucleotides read TGTGCCAGCTACCGCCCGGGCACCCGAATCTATGGCTACACCTTC. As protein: CASYRPGTRIYGYTF.

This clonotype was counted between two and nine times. This CDR3 is CASSLVQNEQFF. CDR3 DNA sequence: TGCGCCAGCAGCTTGGTCCAGAATGAGCAGTTCTTC. This rearrangement joins TRBV5-1 to TRBJ2-1; D remains ambiguous. Per the germline V gene, CDR1 is SGHRS and CDR2 is YFSETQ. This CDR3 has 12 amino acids. With 0 bases removed from V and 7 bases from J, the gap between germline ends came to 5 bases.

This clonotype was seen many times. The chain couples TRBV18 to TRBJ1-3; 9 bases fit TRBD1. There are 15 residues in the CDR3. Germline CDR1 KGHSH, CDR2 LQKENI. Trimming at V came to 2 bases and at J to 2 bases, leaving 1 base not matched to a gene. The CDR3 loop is CASSPGTGTGNTIYF. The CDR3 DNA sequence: TGTGCCAGCTCACCAGGGACAGGGACTGGAAACACCATATATTTT.

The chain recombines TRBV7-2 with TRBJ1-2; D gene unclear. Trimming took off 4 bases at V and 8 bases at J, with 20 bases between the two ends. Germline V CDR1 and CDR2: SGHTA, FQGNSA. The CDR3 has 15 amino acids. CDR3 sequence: CASSSTGSYDKGYTF. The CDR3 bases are TGTGCCAGCAGCTCTACCGGGAGCTACGACAAGGGCTACACCTTC.